Presented here are 16 T cell receptor beta chains from one specimen sequenced in a study of blood T cell repertoires in COVID-19. Profiling relied on immunoSEQ multiplex PCR, and the TCRdb table lists in-frame clones only, not all of them. In the table there are about 290,000 clones, just under 85% of which are singletons. Sequencing used peripheral blood. Receptors originate from a woman aged 45-65 years with active or convalescent COVID-19.

This clone turned up a few times. V and J are TRBV6-5 and TRBJ2-1, with a weak D call TRBD1 (5 bases). CDR1 MNHEY and CDR2 SVGAGI come from the germline V gene. V shed 7 bases and J shed 9 bases, with 22 bases lying between them. CDR3 length equals 15 residues. This CDR3 reads CASTTGGTKGSEQFF. The CDR3 DNA reads as TGTGCCAGCACGACCGGCGGAACGAAGGGGTCTGAGCAGTTCTTC.

The chain uses TRBV13 and TRBJ2-2; no clear D. The CDR3 consists of 16 residues. Trimming took 0 bases from V and 0 from J, leaving 8 bases between them. Per germline, CDR1 PRHDT and CDR2 FYEKMQ (reference sequence). CDR3 region: CASSLGTGSNTGELFF. For the CDR3, the DNA is TGTGCCAGCAGCTTAGGGACGGGTTCGAACACCGGGGAGCTGTTTTTT.

The chain joins TRBV11-3 to TRBJ2-2; D is uncertain. CDR3 length: 13 amino acids. V lost 4 bases and J lost 5, with 8 bases in between. Germline V CDR1 and CDR2: SGHNT, YENEEA. The CDR3 DNA reads as TGTGCCAGCAGCTCCAGACAAACCGGGGAGCTGTTTTTT. Protein sequence: CASSSRQTGELFF.

The V gene is TRBV10-2, the J gene TRBJ2-3; maybe TRBD1 (6 bases). The CDR3 totals 18 residues. V lost 0 bases and J lost 2, with 18 bases in between. In germline, CDR1 is WSHSY, CDR2 SAAADI. CDR3 protein: CASSESAGTWGHTDTQYF. DNA of the CDR3: TGCGCCAGCAGTGAGTCGGCAGGGACGTGGGGACACACAGATACGCAGTATTTT.

The chain uses TRBV28 and TRBJ1-4; TRBD1 is a possible D gene (6 bases). V dropped 11 bases and J dropped 3 bases, with 13 bases sitting between them. The CDR3 has 13 amino acids. The germline CDR1 and CDR2 sequences are MDHEN and SYDVKM. CDR3 in DNA: TGTGCCGCCTGGGGGCAGGCTAATGAAAAACTGTTTTTT. Residues: CAAWGQANEKLFF.

This clone was seen more than once but under ten times. The chain recombines TRBV12-3 or TRBV12-4 with TRBJ1-5; 8 nucleotides agree with TRBD1. The ends lost 6 bases at V and 6 bases at J; junction bases unmatched: 4. The CDR3 spans 13 residues. The CDR3 spells CASSRGLVQPQHF. CDR3 DNA: TGTGCCAGCAGCAGGGGGCTGGTTCAGCCCCAGCATTTT.

The gene calls are TRBV28 and TRBJ1-5, with D perhaps TRBD1 (6 bases). The CDR3 is 19 residues long. V was clipped by 2 bases and J by 7 bases, with 27 bases between them. The germline gives CDR1 MDHEN, CDR2 SYDVKM. CDR3 residues: CASSLGGLTVPPAGQPQHF. The CDR3 DNA sequence: TGTGCCAGCAGTTTAGGGGGCCTTACGGTACCCCCAGCTGGACAGCCCCAGCATTTT.

This clone came up many times. Its ends do not fully match the called genes, so a read error is possible. V is TRBV28 and J is TRBJ1-3; tentative D call: TRBD1 (6 bases). Germline lookup yields CDR1 MDHEN and CDR2 SYDVKM. This CDR3 has 15 residues. The CDR3 reads CASSIWGARGNTIYF. The DNA of the CDR3 is TGTGCCAGCAGTATATGGGGGGCGCGAGGAAACACCATATATTTT.

The chain carries TRBV27 and TRBJ1-5; a weak D match, TRBD1 (6 bases). This CDR3 spans 13 amino acids. Per the germline V gene, CDR1 is MNHEY and CDR2 is SMNVEV (reference sequence). The V end lost 3 bases, the J end lost 6 bases, and 9 bases lay between the germline ends. DNA of the CDR3: TGTGCCAGCAGTTTGACAGGCGCTCAGCCCCAGCATTTT. Translated, it gives CASSLTGAQPQHF.

The chain joins TRBV4-1 to TRBJ2-7, with unresolved D. V lost 1 base and J 1 base, leaving 8 bases between the germline ends. This CDR3 comprises 14 residues. Germline V CDR1 and CDR2: MGHRA, YSYEKL. The CDR3: CASSQATRSYEQYF. Here the CDR3 DNA reads TGCGCCAGCAGCCAAGCCACGAGGTCCTACGAGCAGTACTTC.

The chain has TRBV7-8 and TRBJ1-3, with 10 nucleotides matching TRBD1. Germline V lookup: CDR1 SGHVS, CDR2 FQNEAQ. V was pared by 7 bases and J by 1 base, with 13 bases of the junction left unmatched. CDR3 length: 18 amino acids. The CDR3 DNA reads as TGTGCCAGCACCGACAGGGGGCAACGAGGGACGTCTGGAAACACCATATATTTT. It specifies CASTDRGQRGTSGNTIYF.

V usage is TRBV28 and J usage is TRBJ1-2; D possibly corresponds to TRBD1 (5 bases). With 5 bases removed from V and 5 bases from J, the gap between germline ends came to 12 bases. CDR3 length: 13 amino acids. Germline loops: CDR1 MDHEN, CDR2 SYDVKM. The CDR3 sequence is CASSPPTGYGYTF. The CDR3 DNA reads as TGTGCCAGCAGTCCGCCTACAGGATATGGCTACACCTTC.

DNA for the CDR3: TGCGCCAGCAGCCCCGGGACAGGGGTCAATCAGCCCCAGCATTTT. Its protein product is CASSPGTGVNQPQHF. The chain carries TRBV10-2 and TRBJ1-5, with 10 bases lining up with TRBD1. The germline CDR1 and CDR2 sequences are WSHSY and SAAADI. V trimming: 6 bases; J trimming: 3 bases; junction bases outside the gene matches: 5. This CDR3 spans 15 amino acids.

J is TRBJ1-2 and V is TRBV7-3; 9 nucleotides align to TRBD1. V was pared by 6 bases and J by 8 bases, with 13 bases of the junction left unmatched. Germline V gives CDR1 SGHTA, CDR2 FQGTGA. The CDR3 has 15 residues. In DNA form, the CDR3 reads TGTGCCAGCAGAATGAATAGTAACAGGGGGCGCGGCTACACCTTC. As protein: CASRMNSNRGRGYTF. The full variable domain, rest sourced from reference TRBV7-3 and TRBJ1-2, is GAGVSQTPSNKVTEKGKYVELRCDPISGHTALYWYRQSLGQGPEFLIYFQGTGAADDSGLPNDRFFAVRPEGSVSTLKIQRTERGDSAVYLCASRMNSNRGRGYTFGSGTRLTVV.

The chain employs TRBV27 and TRBJ1-5, with TRBD1 as a possible D gene (5 bases). Per the germline V gene, CDR1 is MNHEY and CDR2 is SMNVEV (reference sequence). The CDR3 spans 15 residues. The V end was cut by 5 bases, the J end by 6 bases, with 17 bases between. The CDR3: CASSLQGRRGQPQHF. DNA of the CDR3: TGTGCCAGCAGTCTCCAGGGAAGAAGGGGTCAGCCCCAGCATTTT.

This rearrangement joins TRBV15 to TRBJ2-1; possible D gene TRBD1, 6 bases. V gave up 4 bases and J gave up 0 bases, with 25 bases separating them. In germline, CDR1 is LNHNV, CDR2 YYDKDF (reference sequence). The CDR3 runs 20 residues. This chain's CDR3 is CATSKTRDTGTASSYNEQFF. The CDR3 region has the DNA TGTGCCACCAGCAAGACGAGGGACACCGGGACCGCGAGCTCCTACAATGAGCAGTTCTTC.